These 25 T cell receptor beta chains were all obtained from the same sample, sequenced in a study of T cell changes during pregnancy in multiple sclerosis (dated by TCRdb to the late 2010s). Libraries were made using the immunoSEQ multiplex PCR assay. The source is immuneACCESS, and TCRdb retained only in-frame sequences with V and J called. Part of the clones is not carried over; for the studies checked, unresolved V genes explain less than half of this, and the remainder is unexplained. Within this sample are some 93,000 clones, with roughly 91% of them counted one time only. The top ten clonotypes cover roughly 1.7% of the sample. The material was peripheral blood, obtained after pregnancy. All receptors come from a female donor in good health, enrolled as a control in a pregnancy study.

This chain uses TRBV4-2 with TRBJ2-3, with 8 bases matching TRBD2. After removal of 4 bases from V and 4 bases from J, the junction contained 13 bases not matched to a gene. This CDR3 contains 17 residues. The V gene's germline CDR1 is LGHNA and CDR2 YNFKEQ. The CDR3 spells CASSLKTGGGHADTQYF. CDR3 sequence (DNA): TGTGCCAGCAGCCTAAAGACGGGGGGGGGCCACGCAGATACGCAGTATTTT.

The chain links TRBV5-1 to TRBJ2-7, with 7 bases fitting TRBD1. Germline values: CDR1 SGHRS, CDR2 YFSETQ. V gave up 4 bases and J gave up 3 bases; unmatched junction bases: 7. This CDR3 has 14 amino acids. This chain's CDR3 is CASSRSGTDYEQYF. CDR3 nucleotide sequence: TGCGCCAGCAGCCGATCCGGGACAGACTACGAGCAGTACTTC.

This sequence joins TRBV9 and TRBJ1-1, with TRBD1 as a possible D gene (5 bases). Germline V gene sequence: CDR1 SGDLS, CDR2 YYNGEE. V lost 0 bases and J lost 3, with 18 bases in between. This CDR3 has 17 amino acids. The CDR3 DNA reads TGTGCCAGCAGCGTAGGGGGGGGAGGGATCGAGGACACTGAAGCTTTCTTT. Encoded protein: CASSVGGGGIEDTEAFF.

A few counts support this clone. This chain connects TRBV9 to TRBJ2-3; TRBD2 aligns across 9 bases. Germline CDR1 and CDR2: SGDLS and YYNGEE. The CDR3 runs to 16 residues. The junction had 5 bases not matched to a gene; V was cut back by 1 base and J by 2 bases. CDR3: CASSVQLAGSTDTQYF. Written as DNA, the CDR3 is TGTGCCAGCAGCGTACAACTAGCGGGTTCCACAGATACGCAGTATTTT.

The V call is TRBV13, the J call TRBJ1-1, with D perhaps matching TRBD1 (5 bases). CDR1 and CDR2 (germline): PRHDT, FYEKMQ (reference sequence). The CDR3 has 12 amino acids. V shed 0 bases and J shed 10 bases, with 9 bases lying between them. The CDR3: CASSLGETAAFF. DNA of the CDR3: TGTGCCAGCAGCTTAGGGGAGACAGCAGCTTTCTTT.

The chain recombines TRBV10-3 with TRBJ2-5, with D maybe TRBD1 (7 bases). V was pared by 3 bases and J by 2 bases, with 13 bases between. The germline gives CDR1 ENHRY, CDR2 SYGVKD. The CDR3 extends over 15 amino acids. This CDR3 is CAISDQGGRQETQYF. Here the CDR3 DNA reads TGTGCCATCAGTGATCAGGGGGGTAGACAAGAGACCCAGTACTTC.

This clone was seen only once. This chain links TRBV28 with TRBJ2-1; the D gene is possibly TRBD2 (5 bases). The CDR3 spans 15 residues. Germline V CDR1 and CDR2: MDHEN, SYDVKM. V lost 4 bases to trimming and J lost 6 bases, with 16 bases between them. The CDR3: CASSSGSFGSNEQFF. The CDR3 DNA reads TGTGCCAGCAGTTCCGGGTCGTTTGGGAGCAATGAGCAGTTCTTC.

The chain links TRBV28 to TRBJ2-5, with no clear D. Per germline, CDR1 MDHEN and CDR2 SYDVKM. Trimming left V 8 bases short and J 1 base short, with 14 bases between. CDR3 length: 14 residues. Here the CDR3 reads CASGLRRSQETQYF. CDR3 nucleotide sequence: TGTGCCAGCGGGCTGCGACGGTCCCAAGAGACCCAGTACTTC.

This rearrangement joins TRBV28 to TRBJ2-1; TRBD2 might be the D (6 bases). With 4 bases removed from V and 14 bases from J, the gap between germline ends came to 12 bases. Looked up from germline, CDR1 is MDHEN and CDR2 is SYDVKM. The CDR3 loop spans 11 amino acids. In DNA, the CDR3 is TGTGCCAGCAGTTCCTCTGGGGAGGAGTTCTTC. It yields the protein CASSSSGEEFF.

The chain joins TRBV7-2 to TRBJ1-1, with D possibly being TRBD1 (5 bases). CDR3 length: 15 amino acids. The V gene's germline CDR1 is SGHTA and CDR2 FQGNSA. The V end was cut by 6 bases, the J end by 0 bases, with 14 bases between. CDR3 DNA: TGTGCCAGCAGTTTCCGGGGGGATATGAACACTGAAGCTTTCTTT. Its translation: CASSFRGDMNTEAFF. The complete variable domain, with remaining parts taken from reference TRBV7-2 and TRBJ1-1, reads GAGVSQSPSNKVTEKGKDVELRCDPISGHTALYWYRQSLGQGLEFLIYFQGNSAPDKSGLPSDRFSAERTGGSVSTLTIQRTQQEDSAVYLCASSFRGDMNTEAFFGQGTRLTVV.

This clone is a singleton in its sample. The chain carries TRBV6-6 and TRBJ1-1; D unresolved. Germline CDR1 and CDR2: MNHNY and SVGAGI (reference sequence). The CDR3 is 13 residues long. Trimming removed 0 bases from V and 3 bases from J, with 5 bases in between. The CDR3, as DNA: TGTGCCAGCAGTTACTCCCGGGACACTGAAGCTTTCTTT. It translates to CASSYSRDTEAFF.

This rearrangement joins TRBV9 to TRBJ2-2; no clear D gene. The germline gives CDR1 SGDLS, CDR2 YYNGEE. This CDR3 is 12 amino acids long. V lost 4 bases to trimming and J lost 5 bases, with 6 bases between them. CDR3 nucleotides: TGTGCCAGCAGCCCAGGAACCGGGGAGCTGTTTTTT. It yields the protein CASSPGTGELFF.

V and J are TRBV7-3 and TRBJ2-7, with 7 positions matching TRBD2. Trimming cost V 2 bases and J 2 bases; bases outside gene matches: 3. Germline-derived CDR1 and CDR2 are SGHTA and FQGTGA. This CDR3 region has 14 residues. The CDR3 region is CASSLGGGPYEQYF. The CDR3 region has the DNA TGTGCCAGCAGCTTAGGCGGGGGACCCTACGAGCAGTACTTC.

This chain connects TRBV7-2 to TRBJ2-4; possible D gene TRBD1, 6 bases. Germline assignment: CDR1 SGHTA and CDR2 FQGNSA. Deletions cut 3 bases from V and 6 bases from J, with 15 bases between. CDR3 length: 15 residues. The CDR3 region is CASSFLGQQGNIQYF. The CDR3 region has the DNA TGTGCCAGCAGCTTTCTGGGACAACAGGGAAACATTCAGTACTTC.

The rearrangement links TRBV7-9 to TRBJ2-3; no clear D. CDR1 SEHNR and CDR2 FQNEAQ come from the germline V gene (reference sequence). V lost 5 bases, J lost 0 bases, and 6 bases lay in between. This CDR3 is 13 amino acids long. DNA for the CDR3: TGTGCCAGCAGCCACTCTAGCACAGATACGCAGTATTTT. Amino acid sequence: CASSHSSTDTQYF.

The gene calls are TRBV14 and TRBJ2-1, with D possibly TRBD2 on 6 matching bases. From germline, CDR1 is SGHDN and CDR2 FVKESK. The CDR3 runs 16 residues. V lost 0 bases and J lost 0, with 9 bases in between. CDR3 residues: CASSQDPGDSYNEQFF. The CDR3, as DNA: TGTGCCAGCAGCCAAGACCCGGGAGACTCCTACAATGAGCAGTTCTTC.

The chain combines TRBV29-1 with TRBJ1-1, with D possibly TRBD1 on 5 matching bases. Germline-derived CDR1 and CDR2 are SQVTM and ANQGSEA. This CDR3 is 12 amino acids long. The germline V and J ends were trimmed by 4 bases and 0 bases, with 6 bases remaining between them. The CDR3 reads CSVGQLNTEAFF. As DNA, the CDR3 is TGCAGCGTTGGACAGCTGAACACTGAAGCTTTCTTT.

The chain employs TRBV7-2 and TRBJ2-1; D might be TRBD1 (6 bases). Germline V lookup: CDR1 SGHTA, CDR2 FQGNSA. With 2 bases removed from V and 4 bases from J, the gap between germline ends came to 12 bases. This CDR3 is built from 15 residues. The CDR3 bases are TGTGCCAGCAGCTTAAGGCAGGGGACATACAATGAGCAGTTCTTC. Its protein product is CASSLRQGTYNEQFF.

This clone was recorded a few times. The CDR3 region is CASSLARVGTEAFF. CDR3 nucleotides: TGCGCCAGCAGCTTGGCGCGGGTGGGCACTGAAGCTTTCTTT. The genes are TRBV5-1 and TRBJ1-1; D unclear. This CDR3 spans 14 amino acids. Germline-derived CDR1 and CDR2 are SGHRS and YFSETQ. The germline V and J ends were trimmed by 0 bases and 4 bases, with 10 bases remaining between them.

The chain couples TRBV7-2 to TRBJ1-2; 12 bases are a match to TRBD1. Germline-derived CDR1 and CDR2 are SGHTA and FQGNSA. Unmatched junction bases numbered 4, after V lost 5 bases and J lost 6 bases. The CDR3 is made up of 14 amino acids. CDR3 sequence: CASSRGQGAHGYTF. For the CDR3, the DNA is TGTGCCAGCAGCCGGGGACAGGGGGCGCATGGCTACACCTTC.

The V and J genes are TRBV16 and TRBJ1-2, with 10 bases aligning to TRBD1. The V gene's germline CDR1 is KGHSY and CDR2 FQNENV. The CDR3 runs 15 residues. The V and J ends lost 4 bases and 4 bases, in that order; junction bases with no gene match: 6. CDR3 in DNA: TGTGCCAGCAGCCTCAGACAGGGGGCTGGCTATGGCTACACCTTC. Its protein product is CASSLRQGAGYGYTF.

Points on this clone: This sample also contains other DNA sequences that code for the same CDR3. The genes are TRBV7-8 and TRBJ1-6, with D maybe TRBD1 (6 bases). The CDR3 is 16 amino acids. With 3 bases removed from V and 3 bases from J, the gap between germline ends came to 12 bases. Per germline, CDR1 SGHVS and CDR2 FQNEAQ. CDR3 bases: TGTGCCAGCAGCTTTTCCCCGGGACACTATAATTCACCCCTCCACTTT. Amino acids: CASSFSPGHYNSPLHF.

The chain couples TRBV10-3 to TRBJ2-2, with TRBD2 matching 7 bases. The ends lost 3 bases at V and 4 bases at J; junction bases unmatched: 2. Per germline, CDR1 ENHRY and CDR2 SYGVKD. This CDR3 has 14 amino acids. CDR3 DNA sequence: TGTGCCATCAGTGACGGGGGGTCCACCGGGGAGCTGTTTTTT. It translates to CAISDGGSTGELFF.

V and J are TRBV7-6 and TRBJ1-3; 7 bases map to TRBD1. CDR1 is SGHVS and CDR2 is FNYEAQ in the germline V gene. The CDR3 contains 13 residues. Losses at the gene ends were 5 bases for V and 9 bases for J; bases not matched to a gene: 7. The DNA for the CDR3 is TGTGCCAGCAGCCCTAGACAGGGAGGCACCATATATTTT. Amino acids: CASSPRQGGTIYF.

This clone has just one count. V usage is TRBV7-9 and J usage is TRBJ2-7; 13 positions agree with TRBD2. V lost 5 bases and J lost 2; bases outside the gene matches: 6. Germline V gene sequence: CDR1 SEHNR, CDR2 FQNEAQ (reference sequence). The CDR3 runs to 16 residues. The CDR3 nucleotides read TGTGCCAGCAGCCCTTTACTAGCGGGGGGGACCTACGAGCAGTACTTC. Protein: CASSPLLAGGTYEQYF.